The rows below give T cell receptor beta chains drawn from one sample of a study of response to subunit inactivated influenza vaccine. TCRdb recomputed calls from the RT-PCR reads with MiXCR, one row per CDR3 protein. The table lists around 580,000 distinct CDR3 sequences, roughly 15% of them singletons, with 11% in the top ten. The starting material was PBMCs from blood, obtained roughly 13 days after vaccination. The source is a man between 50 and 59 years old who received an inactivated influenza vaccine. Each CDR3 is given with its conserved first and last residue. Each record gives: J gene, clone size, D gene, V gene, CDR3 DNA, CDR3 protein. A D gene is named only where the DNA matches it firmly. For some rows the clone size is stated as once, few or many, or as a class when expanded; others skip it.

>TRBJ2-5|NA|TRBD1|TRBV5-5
TGTGCCAGCAGCCCGACGGGACAGGGGTTTTTTGGTGACCAGTACTTC
CASSPTGQGFFGDQYF
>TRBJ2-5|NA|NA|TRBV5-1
TGCGCCAGCAGCTTGCCACAGGAGGCAGGGGAACGGGAGACCCAGTACTTC
CASSLPQEAGERETQYF
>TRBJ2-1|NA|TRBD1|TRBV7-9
TGTGCCAGCAGCTTAGGAGTCGGGGACAGGGGTGGGAATGAGCAGTTCTTC
CASSLGVGDRGGNEQFF
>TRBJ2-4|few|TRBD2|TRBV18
TGTGCCAGCTCACCCGGACTAGCGGGGGGCCTAATCCCTCTAAGCCAAAGGGACATTCAGTACTTC
CASSPGLAGGLIPLSQRDIQYF
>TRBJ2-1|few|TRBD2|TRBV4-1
TGCGCCAGCACCCGGACTAGCGGGAGTTCCTACAATGAGCAGTTCTTC
CASTRTSGSSYNEQFF
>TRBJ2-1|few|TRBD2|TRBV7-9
TGTGCCAGCAGCCCAGGGACTAGTTCGAGGAATGAGCAGTTCTTC
CASSPGTSSRNEQFF
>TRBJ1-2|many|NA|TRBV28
TGTGCCAGCATCTTAGGGTCCGACTTTGGTGGCTACACCTTC
CASILGSDFGGYTF
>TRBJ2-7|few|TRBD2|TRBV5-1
TGCGCCAGCAGCTTGTCTTCCGGGAGGGTCTCCTACGAGCAGTACTTC
CASSLSSGRVSYEQYF
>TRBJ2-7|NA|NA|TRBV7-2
TGTGCCAGCAGCTTGGACCTCTCCGGGCAGTACTTC
CASSLDLSGQYF
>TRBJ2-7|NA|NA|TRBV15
TGTGCCACCAGCAGAGATAACACTCGAGGCAACGAGCAGTACTTC
CATSRDNTRGNEQYF
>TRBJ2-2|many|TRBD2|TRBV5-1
TGCGCCAGCAGCGGCTCCCTAGCGGGAGGGAAAAACACCGGGGAGCTGTTTTTT
CASSGSLAGGKNTGELFF
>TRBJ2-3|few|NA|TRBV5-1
TGCGCCAGCAGCCCAACAAGTACCAGCACAGATACGCAGTATTTT
CASSPTSTSTDTQYF
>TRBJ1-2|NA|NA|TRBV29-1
TGCAGCGTTGTGGCTAACTATGGCTACACCTTC
CSVVANYGYTF
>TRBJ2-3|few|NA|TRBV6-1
TGTGCCAGCAGCCTCGGGGTTGTCGCCACAGATACGCAGTATTTT
CASSLGVVATDTQYF
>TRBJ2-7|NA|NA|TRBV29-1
TGCAGCGTTGTCGGGTGGTCAGTCCCCTACGAGCAGTACTTC
CSVVGWSVPYEQYF
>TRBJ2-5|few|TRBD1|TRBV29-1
TGCAGCGTAGGACAGGGGGTGGGGGAGACCCAGTACTTC
CSVGQGVGETQYF
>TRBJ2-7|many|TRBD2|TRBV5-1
TGCGCCAGCAGCTTGGATCCGGGGGGGAACCTCGAGCAGTACTTC
CASSLDPGGNLEQYF
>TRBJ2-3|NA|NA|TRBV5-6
TGTGCCAGCAGCTTGGGCCTAGACTACACAGATACGCAGTATTTT
CASSLGLDYTDTQYF
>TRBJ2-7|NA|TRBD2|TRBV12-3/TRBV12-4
TGTGCCAGCAGAGCTAGCGGGAGCTCCTCGGGCGAGCAGTACTTC
CASRASGSSSGEQYF
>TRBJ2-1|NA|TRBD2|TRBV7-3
TGTGCCAGCAGCCGGACTAGCGGGAGGGTTGATGAGCAGTTCTTC
CASSRTSGRVDEQFF
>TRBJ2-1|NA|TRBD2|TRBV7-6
TGTGCCAGCAGCGGTAGCGGGAGGGTTTTCAATGAGCAGTTCTTC
CASSGSGRVFNEQFF
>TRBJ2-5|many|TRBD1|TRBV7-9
TGTGCCAGCAGCTCCAGGGGGCTCGAGACCCAGTACTTC
CASSSRGLETQYF
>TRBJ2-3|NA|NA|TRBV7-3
TGTGCCAGCAGCTCCTCGGCCTTCACAGATACGCAGTATTTT
CASSSSAFTDTQYF
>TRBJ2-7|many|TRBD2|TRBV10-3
TGTGCCATCAGTGATCTAGCGGTGGGATCGGAGCAGTACTTC
CAISDLAVGSEQYF
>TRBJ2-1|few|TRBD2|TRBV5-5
TGTGCCAGCAGCTTGGGTCCTAGCGGGAGGGCTTACAATGAGCAGTTCTTC
CASSLGPSGRAYNEQFF
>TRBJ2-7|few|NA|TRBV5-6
TGTGCCAGCAGCTTACCCCTGGACAGCTTCCAGGGGGAGCAGTACTTC
CASSLPLDSFQGEQYF
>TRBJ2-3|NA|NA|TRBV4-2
TGTGCCAGCAGCCAACGGTTCGGCGGACCCACAGATACGCAGTATTTT
CASSQRFGGPTDTQYF
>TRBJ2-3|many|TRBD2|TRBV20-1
TGCAGTGCTAGAGATTCTCGAGGACTAGCGGGAGATACGCAGTATTTT
CSARDSRGLAGDTQYF